Below are 11 T cell receptor beta chains sequenced from a single sample in a study of blood T cell repertoires in COVID-19. Sequencing used immunoSEQ multiplex PCR; TCRdb keeps in-frame clones, though not all of them. The sample yields 250,000 or so clones, about 89% seen once. Material: peripheral blood. The source is a man aged 40-50 years with active or convalescent COVID-19.

This clone was recorded once. The rearrangement joins TRBV10-3 to TRBJ2-1; tentatively, D is TRBD2 (5 bases). This CDR3 has 13 amino acids. Germline V gene data show CDR1 as ENHRY and CDR2 as SYGVKD. The V and J ends lost 10 bases and 7 bases respectively, with 17 bases between them. CDR3 loop: CATAREPRNEQFF. CDR3 nucleotide sequence: TGTGCCACCGCCCGGGAACCGAGGAATGAGCAGTTCTTC.

The rearrangement joins TRBV20-1 to TRBJ2-7, with D possibly being TRBD2 (6 bases). This CDR3 comprises 15 residues. Trimming took off 3 bases at V and 7 bases at J, with 22 bases between the two ends. Germline values: CDR1 DFQATT, CDR2 SNEGSKA (reference sequence). CDR3 protein: CSASSRGQGSGEQYF. CDR3 in DNA: TGCAGTGCTAGTTCGCGGGGTCAGGGTTCAGGGGAGCAGTACTTC.

V and J are TRBV5-1 and TRBJ2-1, with TRBD2 matching over 13 bases. There are 15 residues in the CDR3. Per germline, CDR1 SGHRS and CDR2 YFSETQ. Trimming took 4 bases from V and 9 from J; bases not matched to a gene: 7. CDR3 nucleotide sequence: TGCGCCAGCAGCGCCGGACTAGCGGGAGAGGGTGAGCAGTTCTTC. It yields the protein CASSAGLAGEGEQFF. The variable domain in full, completed from reference TRBV5-1 and TRBJ2-1, reads KAGVTQTPRYLIKTRGQQVTLSCSPISGHRSVSWYQQTPGQGLQFLFEYFSETQRNKGNFPGRFSGRQFSNSRSEMNVSTLELGDSALYLCASSAGLAGEGEQFFGPGTRLTVL.

CDR3 in DNA: TGTGCCAGCAGTGAAGGTCTTCTTAATCAGCCCCAGCATTTT. It is translated as CASSEGLLNQPQHF. V and J are TRBV6-1 and TRBJ1-5; D gene ambiguous. The CDR3 has 14 residues. V gave up 1 base and J gave up 4 bases, with 8 bases separating them. CDR1 MNHNS and CDR2 SASEGT come from the germline V gene.

The chain employs TRBV5-8 and TRBJ1-6; D is possibly TRBD1 (5 bases). The length of the CDR3 is 16 residues. Trimming stripped 2 bases from V and 0 bases from J, with 9 bases between. In germline, CDR1 is SGHTS, CDR2 YDEGEE. In nucleotides, the CDR3 is TGTGCCAGCAGCTTTACAGGCGACTCCTATAATTCACCCCTCCACTTT. It is translated as CASSFTGDSYNSPLHF.

This chain links TRBV9 with TRBJ1-4; no clear D. The CDR3 runs to 13 residues. Trimming pared 3 bases from V and 11 bases from J, leaving 14 bases between. Germline CDR1 reads SGDLS; CDR2 reads YYNGEE. The CDR3 bases are TGTGCCAGCAGCGGGGAGGCAGGTGGGAAACTGTTTTTT. Translation gives CASSGEAGGKLFF.

This clone was seen only once. This chain uses TRBV7-9 with TRBJ1-1, with D unresolved. CDR1 SEHNR and CDR2 FQNEAQ come from the germline V gene (reference sequence). The CDR3 contains 11 residues. V was clipped by 8 bases and J by 3 bases, with 7 bases between them. DNA of the CDR3: TGTGCCAGCGGCCGGGACACTGAAGCTTTCTTT. The encoded protein is CASGRDTEAFF. Complete variable domain (other parts from reference TRBV7-9 and TRBJ1-1): DTGVSQNPRHKITKRGQNVTFRCDPISEHNRLYWYRQTLGQGPEFLTYFQNEAQLEKSRLLSDRFSAERPKGSFSTLEIQRTEQGDSAMYLCASGRDTEAFFGQGTRLTVV.

This chain uses TRBV5-4 with TRBJ1-1; possibly TRBD1 for D (5 bases). The V and J ends lost 2 bases and 1 base respectively, with 15 bases between them. Germline V lookup: CDR1 SGHNT, CDR2 YYREEE (reference sequence). This CDR3 has 16 amino acids. CDR3 nucleotide sequence: TGTGCCAGCAGCTTCGGGGGACGAGGACGGAACACTGAAGCTTTCTTT. Translating gives CASSFGGRGRNTEAFF.

The rearrangement uses TRBV30 and TRBJ1-2; possible D gene TRBD1, 5 bases. V was trimmed by 2 bases and J by 7 bases, leaving 14 bases between them. Germline CDR1 is GTSNPN and CDR2 is SVGIG (reference sequence). The CDR3 consists of 13 residues. The CDR3 DNA reads TGTGCCTGGAGTATACCCCGGGGGGGTGGCTACACCTTC. Translated: CAWSIPRGGGYTF.

The chain uses TRBV4-2 and TRBJ2-7; TRBD1 agrees at 8 bases. Trimming took 4 bases from V and 2 from J; bases not matched to a gene: 7. Germline V lookup: CDR1 LGHNA, CDR2 YNFKEQ. The CDR3 totals 15 residues. The DNA for the CDR3 is TGTGCCAGCAGCCCAGGGACAGGAGAACCCTACGAGCAGTACTTC. It is translated as CASSPGTGEPYEQYF.

This sequence joins TRBV21-1 and TRBJ1-2; the table's D call TRBD1 went unverified against the DNA. TRBV21-1 is designated a pseudogene. The CDR3 covers 15 residues. The CDR3 spells CASSKEGDRVYGYTF. In DNA, the CDR3 is TGTGCCAGCAGCAAAGAAGGGGACAGGGTCTATGGCTACACCTTC.